What follows are 9 T cell receptor beta chains derived from one specimen sequenced in a study of T cells expressing NK-cell markers. TCRdb re-called the 5' RACE reads, yielding one record per CDR3 amino acid sequence without DNA. This listing includes roughly 280,000 distinct CDR3 sequences. The sample comprised blood T cells: a sorted CD56 or NKG2C T cell subset, CD4+ or CD8+ T cells, or bulk PBMC T cells (not recorded which). The receptors were gathered from a man younger than 35 in good health.

The chain employs TRBV6-5 and TRBJ2-2; TCRdb selects TRBD1, and the lack of DNA leaves this call unchecked. From germline, CDR1 is MNHEY and CDR2 SVGAGI. The CDR3 covers 19 residues. The CDR3 spells CASSYSISGTGGFTGELFF.

The chain combines TRBV6-1 with TRBJ2-5; TCRdb picks TRBD2, but there is no DNA to check that call. Germline V lookup: CDR1 MNHNS, CDR2 SASEGT. This CDR3 spans 14 amino acids. CDR3 protein: CAIGGGRVGETQYF.

The genes are TRBV29-1 and TRBJ2-2; checking the TCRdb D call of TRBD1 is not possible without DNA. Germline CDR1 reads SQVTM; CDR2 reads ANQGSEA. There are 13 residues in the CDR3. CDR3 residues: CSGGQGTTGELFF.

The CDR3: CASSPITGTGSETQYF. J is TRBJ2-5 and V is TRBV18; TCRdb designates TRBD1, a call that cannot be tested without DNA. The CDR3 consists of 16 residues. Germline loops: CDR1 KGHSH, CDR2 LQKENI.

The chain's CDR3 is CASKSQFSYNEQFF. The rearrangement uses TRBV6-1 and TRBJ2-1; the D call from TCRdb, TRBD2, cannot be confirmed without DNA. The CDR3 loop spans 14 amino acids. Germline-derived CDR1 and CDR2 are MNHNS and SASEGT.

V and J are TRBV20-1 and TRBJ2-3; with no DNA, the TCRdb D assignment of TRBD2 cannot be verified. This CDR3 has 15 residues. CDR1 DFQATT and CDR2 SNEGSKA come from the germline V gene (reference sequence). CDR3 residues: CSAAGRLAGGDTQYF.

The CDR3: CASSYSTGRPSSYEQYF. The V gene is TRBV6-2 or TRBV6-3, the J gene TRBJ2-7; TCRdb names TRBD2, which stays unverified in the absence of DNA. The CDR3 runs to 17 residues. Germline assignment: CDR1 MNHEY and CDR2 SVGEGT.

The gene calls are TRBV5-1 and TRBJ2-3; checking the TCRdb D call of TRBD2 is not possible without DNA. The germline gives CDR1 SGHRS, CDR2 YFSETQ. The CDR3 contains 15 residues. CDR3 region: CASSYQQGGTDTQYF.

The chain couples TRBV6-2 or TRBV6-3 to TRBJ1-1. In germline, CDR1 is MNHEY, CDR2 SVGEGT. The CDR3 covers 14 residues. CDR3 region: CASRNQPLNTEAFF.